One sample yielded the 21 T cell receptor beta chains listed below, sequenced in a study of blood T cells in healthy people across ages. The second PCR ran roughly 6 to 11 cycles with a sample-barcoded 5' primer and J-beta primers. TCRdb used MiXCR to reprocess the 5' RACE reads, holding one entry per CDR3 protein. The table records 550,000 to 800,000 distinct CDR3 sequences, roughly 21% of them present only once. Material for sequencing was blood. The receptors were sampled from a man aged 65-85 years in good health.

The rearrangement joins TRBV5-1 to TRBJ2-2; TRBD2 matches at 7 bases. Trimming at V came to 4 bases and at J to 0 bases, leaving 9 bases not matched to a gene. CDR1 is SGHRS and CDR2 is YFSETQ in the germline V gene. The CDR3 is 17 amino acids. CDR3 bases: TGCGCCAGCAGCAAGTTTTCTAGCGGAACGAACACCGGGGAGCTGTTTTTT. Residues: CASSKFSSGTNTGELFF.

The rearrangement links TRBV5-5 to TRBJ2-1; D uncertain. V gave up 0 bases and J gave up 9 bases, with 10 bases separating them. The CDR3 consists of 13 residues. CDR1 SGHKS and CDR2 YYEKEE come from the germline V gene (reference sequence). CDR3 residues: CASSLVGGIEQFF. In nucleotides, the CDR3 is TGTGCCAGCAGCTTGGTAGGTGGTATTGAGCAGTTCTTC.

There are a few counts of this clonotype. The CDR3 reads CASNREGSDTQYF. The CDR3 nucleotides are TGTGCCAGCAATCGGGAGGGGTCAGATACGCAGTATTTT. The rearrangement joins TRBV2 to TRBJ2-3; TRBD2 agrees at 8 bases. In germline, CDR1 is SNHLY, CDR2 FYNNEI. The CDR3 is made up of 13 amino acids. V shed 7 bases and J 4 bases; nucleotides not matched to a gene: 4.

This clonotype was recorded only once. A read error may explain this, as a much larger clone is one base away. This chain connects TRBV12-3 or TRBV12-4 to TRBJ2-3, with D maybe TRBD2 (6 bases). This CDR3 is built from 16 residues. Trimming pared 0 bases from V and 4 bases from J, leaving 14 bases between. Here the CDR3 DNA reads TGTGCCAGCAGTTTAGCCGCCAGAGGGAGGTCAGATACGCAGTATTTT. Protein product: CASSLAARGRSDTQYF.

This sequence joins TRBV20-1 and TRBJ2-7; no definite D call. Germline-derived CDR1 and CDR2 are DFQATT and SNEGSKA (reference sequence). CDR3 length equals 14 residues. Deletions cut 3 bases from V and 2 bases from J, with 14 bases between. In DNA, the CDR3 is TGCAGTGCTAGGCCCCCGCAGCCTACCTACGAGCAGTACTTC. Translation: CSARPPQPTYEQYF.

This clonotype has only a few counts. The chain uses TRBV29-1 and TRBJ1-4; possibly TRBD1 for D (5 bases). Germline lookup yields CDR1 SQVTM and CDR2 ANQGSEA. The CDR3 length is 13 residues. V dropped 3 bases and J dropped 10 bases, with 15 bases sitting between them. In nucleotides, the CDR3 is TGCAGCGTTGAGAGGCAGGGTGGGGGAAAACTGTTTTTT. Its translation is CSVERQGGGKLFF.

V gene TRBV6-2 or TRBV6-3 combines with J gene TRBJ2-3; 7 positions agree with TRBD1. The CDR3 extends over 17 amino acids. Germline CDR1 is MNHEY and CDR2 is SVGEGT. With V trimmed by 2 bases and J by 1 base, 9 bases remained unmatched. For the CDR3, the DNA is TGTGCCAGCAGTTACCCCACTATACAGGGGCGCACAGATACGCAGTATTTT. It yields the protein CASSYPTIQGRTDTQYF.

The chain carries TRBV9 and TRBJ2-1; no reliable D call. CDR1 is SGDLS, CDR2 YYNGEE, per germline. The CDR3 is 13 amino acids. Trimming removed 0 bases from V and 9 bases from J, with 10 bases in between. CDR3 amino acids: CASSVDLGAEQFF. In DNA, the CDR3 is TGTGCCAGCAGCGTAGACCTGGGTGCTGAGCAGTTCTTC.

In this sample, this clonotype turned up a few times. The chain links TRBV29-1 to TRBJ2-2, with TRBD2 matching over 12 bases. CDR1 and CDR2 (germline): SQVTM, ANQGSEA. V shed 6 bases and J 7 bases; nucleotides not matched to a gene: 6. This CDR3 is 14 amino acids long. The CDR3, as DNA: TGCAGCGTGGGACTAGCGGGTGGCGGCGGGGAGCTGTTTTTT. Translated: CSVGLAGGGGELFF.

The chain couples TRBV20-1 to TRBJ2-1, with TRBD1 matching over 8 bases. The J call may not be correct, given that the DNA end is closer to TRBJ2-5. The CDR3 loop spans 12 amino acids. The germline V gene has CDR1 DFQATT and CDR2 SNEGSKA (reference sequence). In DNA, the CDR3 is TGCAGTGCTAAAGACAGGGGACAGACCCAGTACTTC. Amino acids: CSAKDRGQTQYF.

This clonotype came up a few times. The chain recombines TRBV5-1 with TRBJ2-5, with 8 nucleotides matching TRBD1. Unmatched junction bases numbered 6, after V lost 4 bases and J lost 1 base. Germline assignment: CDR1 SGHRS and CDR2 YFSETQ. The CDR3 runs to 15 residues. The CDR3 region is CASSTQQGVQETQYF. The CDR3 nucleotides read TGCGCCAGCAGCACCCAACAGGGGGTCCAAGAGACCCAGTACTTC.

V is TRBV7-8 and J is TRBJ1-5; 8 nucleotides line up with TRBD1. V lost 5 bases to trimming and J lost 6 bases; unmatched junction nucleotides: 9. Per the germline V gene, CDR1 is SGHVS and CDR2 is FQNEAQ. The CDR3 sequence is 15 residues long. CDR3 region: CASSAGTGHRQPQHF. CDR3 DNA sequence: TGTGCCAGCAGCGCAGGGACAGGACATCGTCAGCCCCAGCATTTT.

Remarks on this clonotype: Sequence at one end of the junction differs from germline and may be a read error. The CDR3 protein is CSARPSPGTGLGTNKKLFF. CDR3 nucleotides: TGCAGTGCTAGACCCAGTCCCGGGACAGGGTTAGGAACTAATAAAAAACTGTTTTTT. The chain recombines TRBV20-1 with TRBJ1-4; 9 bases agree with TRBD1. CDR1 and CDR2 (germline): DFQATT, SNEGSKA (reference sequence). This CDR3 spans 19 amino acids.

The CDR3 DNA reads TGTGCCAGCAGACGACTAGCGGGAGGGCCTCAAGAGACCCAGTACTTC. It translates to CASRRLAGGPQETQYF. The genes are TRBV27 and TRBJ2-5; 14 bases are a match to TRBD2. V shed 6 bases and J 2 bases; nucleotides not matched to a gene: 5. The germline gives CDR1 MNHEY, CDR2 SMNVEV (reference sequence). The length of the CDR3 is 16 residues.

The chain is built from TRBV18 and TRBJ2-5, with D uncertain. The last part of the DNA fits TRBJ2-7 better; the J call may be wrong. CDR1 is KGHSH and CDR2 is LQKENI in the germline V gene. This CDR3 spans 13 amino acids. For the CDR3, the DNA is TGTGCCAGCTCACCACGTATGGGCTACGAGCAGTACTTC. Its protein product is CASSPRMGYEQYF.

This clonotype was counted between two and nine times. This chain connects TRBV28 to TRBJ2-7; D may be TRBD1 (5 bases). CDR1 and CDR2 (germline): MDHEN, SYDVKM. V lost 6 bases and J 4 bases, leaving 10 bases between the germline ends. The CDR3 extends over 12 amino acids. The CDR3 DNA is TGTGCCAGCAGCACCAGGGTATACGAGCAGTACTTC. This sequence encodes CASSTRVYEQYF. Filled out from reference TRBV28 and TRBJ2-7, the complete variable domain reads DVKVTQSSRYLVKRTGEKVFLECVQDMDHENMFWYRQDPGLGLRLIYFSYDVKMKEKGDIPEGYSVSREKKERFSLILESASTNQTSMYLCASSTRVYEQYFGPGTRLTVT.

This sequence joins TRBV2 and TRBJ2-5; D gene uncertain. V lost 5 bases and J lost 10, with 20 bases in between. Germline assignment: CDR1 SNHLY and CDR2 FYNNEI. This CDR3 has 14 residues. The CDR3 region has the DNA TGTGCCAGCAGTAGGCAGGAAAAGGGTCTTGACCAGTACTTC. It translates to CASSRQEKGLDQYF.

There are many counts of this clonotype. This chain uses TRBV23-1 with TRBJ2-1; no clear D. TRBV23-1 qualifies as an ORF whose function is uncertain. The CDR3 length is 14 residues. V was pared by 3 bases and J by 6 bases, with 12 bases between. The CDR3 nucleotides are TGCGCCAGCAGTCATCCCCCCTGTCCCAATGAGCAGTTCTTC. It encodes CASSHPPCPNEQFF.

This clonotype was counted a few times. The rearrangement joins TRBV7-8 to TRBJ2-5; 7 nucleotides line up with TRBD1. Germline V gene data show CDR1 as SGHVS and CDR2 as FQNEAQ. With 3 bases clipped from V and 0 bases from J, the junction kept 7 bases outside the gene matches. This CDR3 contains 16 residues. CDR3 sequence: CASSLYAGGYQETQYF. In DNA form, the CDR3 reads TGTGCCAGCAGCTTGTACGCAGGGGGTTACCAAGAGACCCAGTACTTC.

This clonotype showed up just a few times. The chain links TRBV7-8 to TRBJ2-2; weak D call: TRBD1 (6 bases). Trimming removed 9 bases from V and 3 bases from J, with 26 bases in between. From germline, CDR1 is SGHVS and CDR2 FQNEAQ. The CDR3 runs 18 residues. The CDR3 sequence: CASRFSASQGFDTGELFF. Written as DNA, the CDR3 is TGTGCCAGTCGATTCTCAGCAAGTCAGGGGTTTGACACCGGGGAGCTGTTTTTT.

The rearrangement uses TRBV11-1 and TRBJ2-5; D gene ambiguous. The J call may be in error: the DNA end matches TRBJ2-1 better. Per the germline V gene, CDR1 is SGHAT and CDR2 is FQDESV (reference sequence). CDR3 size: 14 residues. The CDR3 region is CASSFLWGYNEQFF. As DNA, the CDR3 is TGTGCCAGCAGCTTTCTCTGGGGCTACAATGAGCAGTTCTTC.